This T cell receptor (beta chain) was obtained from a study of T cell repertoires in cytomegalovirus infection. At the level of the study: Well-studied HLA-B-restricted epitopes and recently identified HLA-C-restricted epitopes of CMV were both used in the study. The study, taken as a whole, reports: Across the ex vivo response, the dominant clonotypes were HLA-C-restricted CMV-specific TCR beta clonotypes.

TCRdb fed the reads into MiXCR, producing one record per CDR3 protein. The table shows roughly 500,000 distinct CDR3 sequences, with 33% occurring only once. A word on this clonotype: Antigen: not known.

The TCR originated in a human donor in good health (CMV status not recorded). Some clones in this sample may be carry-over from other donors' samples. Sequencing was performed on cultured PBMCs, taken from culture after CMV antigen stimulation.

This CDR3 is CASSLVPFRLGRAYNEQFF. The CDR3 DNA is TGTGCCAGCAGCTTAGTCCCTTTCCGACTGGGGCGAGCCTACAATGAGCAGTTCTTC. The chain joins TRBV7-6 to TRBJ2-1, with a weak D call TRBD1 (5 bases). CDR1 and CDR2 (germline): SGHVS, FNYEAQ. CDR3 length: 19 amino acids. Trimming stripped 1 base from V and 2 bases from J, with 21 bases between.